Listed below are T cell receptor beta chains from one sample, sequenced in a study of T cell responses to AZD1222 COVID-19 vaccine. Data came from immunoSEQ multiplex PCR; TCRdb stores just in-frame clones and leaves some out. Among over 130,000 clones listed, about 90% were seen once. This material consisted of peripheral blood, taken on day 0 of AZD1222 vaccination. The receptors stem from an adult in good health. CDR3s include the opening cysteine and the closing phenylalanine or tryptophan. The D gene is left open where the match is weak. Clone size is stated in some rows and not others, as once, few, many or a class when expanded.

>NA|TRBJ2-3|TRBV4-3|NA|17
TGCGCCAGCAGCCAAGGGCTCGGGGGTCTTAGCACAGATACGCAGTATTTT
CASSQGLGGLSTDTQYF
>NA|TRBJ1-1|TRBV19|NA|14
TGTGCCAGTAGTATAGGGGTAGGAAACGCTGAAGCTTTCTTT
CASSIGVGNAEAFF
>few|TRBJ1-2|TRBV21-1|NA|15
TGTGCCAGCAGCACGCGGACAGGGGAGGGCTATGGCTACACCTTC
CASSTRTGEGYGYTF
>NA|TRBJ1-1|TRBV14|TRBD1|14
TGTGCCAGCAGCCCACGGACAGGGAACACTGAAGCTTTCTTT
CASSPRTGNTEAFF
>NA|TRBJ1-1|TRBV6-5|NA|14
TGTGCCAGCATGATCCAGGGCGTTCTCACTGAAGCTTTCTTT
CASMIQGVLTEAFF
>once|TRBJ1-1|TRBV7-2|TRBD1|14
TGTGCCAGCAGCTTTAGGGACAGGGCAACTGAAGCTTTCTTT
CASSFRDRATEAFF
>NA|TRBJ2-5|TRBV21-1|NA|16
TGTGCCAGCAAACGGGTGGATAAGTCCCCACAAGAGACCCAGTACTTC
CASKRVDKSPQETQYF
>NA|TRBJ2-1|TRBV6-5|NA|14
TGTGCCAGCAGGCTACGATCATCCTACAATGAGCAGTTCTTC
CASRLRSSYNEQFF
>NA|TRBJ2-7|TRBV4-1|NA|16
TGCGCCAGCAGCCCCTCCCGAACAGGTGTGTCCTACGAGCAGTACTTC
CASSPSRTGVSYEQYF
>NA|TRBJ1-5|TRBV30|NA|12
TGTGCCTGGAGCTTGTCCAATCAGCCCCAGCATTTT
CAWSLSNQPQHF
>NA|TRBJ1-5|TRBV28|NA|15
TGTGCCAGCTGTTTCTCGGGGGGGGGTAATCAGCCCCAGCATTTT
CASCFSGGGNQPQHF
>NA|TRBJ1-2|TRBV30|NA|14
TGTGCCTGGAGTGGTCGAGGGACCGCCCTCGGCTACACCTTC
CAWSGRGTALGYTF
>NA|TRBJ2-7|TRBV15|NA|13
TGTGCCACCAGCAGAGAAACTAGAGGGGAGCAGTACTTC
CATSRETRGEQYF
>few|TRBJ1-1|TRBV7-2|NA|13
TGTGCCAGCAAGGGATGGGGGCGCACTGAAGCTTTCTTT
CASKGWGRTEAFF
>NA|TRBJ1-2|TRBV7-2|TRBD1|13
TGTGCCAGCAGCTTAAAGACAGGGGATGGCTACACCTTC
CASSLKTGDGYTF
>NA|TRBJ2-1|TRBV7-9|NA|15
TGTGCCAGCAGCTTATCGGGTGACTCCTACAATGAGCAGTTCTTC
CASSLSGDSYNEQFF
>NA|TRBJ2-7|TRBV5-5|NA|16
TGTGCCAGCAGCTTGAGAGGGGGGGCAGGTTCCTACGAGCAGTACTTC
CASSLRGGAGSYEQYF
>NA|TRBJ1-1|TRBV19|TRBD1|14
TGTGCCAGTAGTATTACAGGGGGGAACACTGAAGCTTTCTTT
CASSITGGNTEAFF
>NA|TRBJ1-2|TRBV6-4|NA|15
TGTGCCAGCAGTTGGGCGGTCGGGGGATCCTATGGCTACACCTTC
CASSWAVGGSYGYTF
>NA|TRBJ2-2|TRBV30|NA|15
TGTGCCTGGAGTGATTTGACAGGACGGACCGGGGAGCTGTTTTTT
CAWSDLTGRTGELFF
>NA|TRBJ2-1|TRBV15|TRBD2|16
TGTGCCACCAGAACCTCCCGGACTAGCGGGAACAATGAGCAGTTCTTC
CATRTSRTSGNNEQFF
>few|TRBJ1-4|TRBV6-5|NA|12
TGTGCTACTACGGCAGAGAATGAAAAACTGTTTTTT
CATTAENEKLFF
>NA|TRBJ2-7|TRBV6-2/TRBV6-3|NA|10
TGTGCCAGCAGTTCCCACGAGCAGTACTTC
CASSSHEQYF
>NA|TRBJ1-1|TRBV19|NA|13
TGTGCCACCCAGTGGCGGGGAAGGACTGAAGCTTTCTTT
CATQWRGRTEAFF
>NA|TRBJ1-2|TRBV5-8|NA|16
TGTGCCAGCAGCCTGATTCTTTCGGGACACGGGGATGGCTACACCTTC
CASSLILSGHGDGYTF
>once|TRBJ2-3|TRBV11-2|TRBD2|15
TGTGCCAGCAGCGGAAGCGGGGCTAGCACAGATACGCAGTATTTT
CASSGSGASTDTQYF
>NA|TRBJ2-1|TRBV6-5|NA|14
TGTGCCAGCACCCAAGGGGGGACTATGAGACGGCAGTTCTTC
CASTQGGTMRRQFF
>NA|TRBJ2-7|TRBV10-1|TRBD1|17
TGCGCCAGCACTTCTGTGGGGGGACAGGGGGAAACCTACGAGCAGTACTTC
CASTSVGGQGETYEQYF
>NA|TRBJ2-2|TRBV3-1/TRBV3-2|TRBD1|17
TGTGCCAGCAGCCTAGGGACAGTCAGCGCGAACACCGGGGAGCTGTTTTTT
CASSLGTVSANTGELFF
>NA|TRBJ2-1|TRBV11-3|TRBD2|15
TGTGCCAGCAGCGTAAATGGACTAGCGCTGAATGAGCAGTTCTTC
CASSVNGLALNEQFF
>NA|TRBJ1-4|TRBV5-8|TRBD1|16
TGTGCCAGCAGCTTCTACAGGGGTGAAACTAATGAAAAACTGTTTTTT
CASSFYRGETNEKLFF
>NA|TRBJ2-1|TRBV15|NA|15
TGTGCCACCAGCACCGATCTAGAGGAGGGGAATGAGCAGTTCTTC
CATSTDLEEGNEQFF
>NA|TRBJ2-1|TRBV3-1/TRBV3-2|TRBD1|15
TGTGCCAGCAGCCAACTCGACAGGGTTTACAATGAGCAGTTCTTC
CASSQLDRVYNEQFF
>NA|TRBJ2-7|TRBV12-3/TRBV12-4|NA|13
TGTGCCAGCAGAACCGACAGCATAGAGGAGCAGTACTTC
CASRTDSIEEQYF
>NA|TRBJ1-1|TRBV19|NA|13
TGTGCCAGTAGCGTAGGAGATAACGATGAAGCTTTCTTT
CASSVGDNDEAFF
>NA|TRBJ2-5|TRBV5-4|TRBD2|15
TGTGCCAGCAGCGCGGGAGGGGGCCCTAAAGAGACCCAGTACTTC
CASSAGGGPKETQYF
>many|TRBJ1-1|TRBV7-3|NA|14
TGTGCCAGCAGCTTAACTGGGGGGAACACTGAAGCTTTCTTT
CASSLTGGNTEAFF
>NA|TRBJ2-5|TRBV11-3|NA|14
TGTGCCAGCAGCGGCGGGCAGCGACAAGAGACCCAGTACTTC
CASSGGQRQETQYF
>NA|TRBJ1-2|TRBV19|TRBD1|15
TGTGCCAGTACCGGGGACAGGCCGGTGGGCTATGGCTACACCTTC
CASTGDRPVGYGYTF
>few|TRBJ2-7|TRBV30|TRBD2|15
TGTGCCTGGAAACGCTGGGGTAGCGGGGCATACGAGCAGTACTTC
CAWKRWGSGAYEQYF
>NA|TRBJ2-5|TRBV4-1|NA|15
TGCGCCAGCAGCCAAGCCCGGGACAAATCTCGGGCCCAGTACTTC
CASSQARDKSRAQYF
>NA|TRBJ2-5|TRBV11-2|NA|12
TGTGCCAGCAGCTTAGACGGAGAGACCCAGTACTTC
CASSLDGETQYF
>few|TRBJ1-3|TRBV5-1|NA|16
TGCGCCAGCAGCTCAAACGGAATTTACTCTGGAAACACCATATATTTT
CASSSNGIYSGNTIYF
>NA|TRBJ2-3|TRBV23-1|NA|12
TGCGCCACCCGCCACGGGTCCGATACGCAGTATTTT
CATRHGSDTQYF
>once|TRBJ2-7|TRBV25-1|NA|14
TGTGCCAGCAGCCACATCCGGGAAGGCAACGAGCAGTACTTC
CASSHIREGNEQYF
>NA|TRBJ1-2|TRBV14|NA|14
TGTGCCAGCAGCCAAGTGACCGGAAACTATGGCTACACCTTC
CASSQVTGNYGYTF
>few|TRBJ1-1|TRBV3-1/TRBV3-2|NA|15
TGTGCCAGCAGCCAAGATGGTCTGGGAGACACTGAAGCTTTCTTT
CASSQDGLGDTEAFF
>NA|TRBJ2-1|TRBV9|TRBD2|15
TGTGCCAGCAGCGTAGCCCTAGCGGGAGGAGCTGAGCAGTTCTTC
CASSVALAGGAEQFF